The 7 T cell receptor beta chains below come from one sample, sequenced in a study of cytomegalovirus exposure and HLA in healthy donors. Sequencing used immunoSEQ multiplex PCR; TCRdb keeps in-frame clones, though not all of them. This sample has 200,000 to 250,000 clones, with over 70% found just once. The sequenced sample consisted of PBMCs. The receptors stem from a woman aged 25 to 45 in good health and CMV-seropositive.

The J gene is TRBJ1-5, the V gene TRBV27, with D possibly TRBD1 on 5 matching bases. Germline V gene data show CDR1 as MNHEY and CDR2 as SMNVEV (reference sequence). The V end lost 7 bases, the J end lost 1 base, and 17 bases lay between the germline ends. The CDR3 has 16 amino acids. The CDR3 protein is CASTTRLGASNQPQHF. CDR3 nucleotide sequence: TGTGCCAGCACGACCCGGTTAGGGGCAAGCAATCAGCCCCAGCATTTT.

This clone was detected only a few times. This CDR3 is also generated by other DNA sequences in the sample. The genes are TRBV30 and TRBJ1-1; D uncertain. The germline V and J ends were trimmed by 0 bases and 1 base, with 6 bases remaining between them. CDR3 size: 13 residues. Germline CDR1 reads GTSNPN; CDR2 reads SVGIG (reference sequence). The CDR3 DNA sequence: TGTGCCTGGAGTGTATCCTCGAACACTGAAGCTTTCTTT. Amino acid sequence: CAWSVSSNTEAFF. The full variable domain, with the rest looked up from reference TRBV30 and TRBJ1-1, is SQTIHQWPATLVQPVGSPLSLECTVEGTSNPNLYWYRQAAGRGLQLLFYSVGIGQISSEVPQNLSASRPQDRQFILSSKKLLLSDSGFYLCAWSVSSNTEAFFGQGTRLTVV.

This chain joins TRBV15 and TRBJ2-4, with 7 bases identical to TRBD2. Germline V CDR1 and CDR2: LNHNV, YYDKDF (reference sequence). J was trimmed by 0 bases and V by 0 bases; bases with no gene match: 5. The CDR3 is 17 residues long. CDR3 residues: CATSRDSSGKAKNIQYF. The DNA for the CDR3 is TGTGCCACCAGCAGAGACTCGAGCGGGAAAGCCAAAAACATTCAGTACTTC.

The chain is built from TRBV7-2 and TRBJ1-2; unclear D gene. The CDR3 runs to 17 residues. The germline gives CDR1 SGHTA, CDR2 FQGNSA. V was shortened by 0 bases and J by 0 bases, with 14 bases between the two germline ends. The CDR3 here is CASSLARHGGANYGYTF. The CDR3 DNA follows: TGTGCCAGCAGCTTAGCGCGTCATGGCGGCGCTAACTATGGCTACACCTTC. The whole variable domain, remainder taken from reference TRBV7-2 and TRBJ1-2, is GAGVSQSPSNKVTEKGKDVELRCDPISGHTALYWYRQSLGQGLEFLIYFQGNSAPDKSGLPSDRFSAERTGGSVSTLTIQRTQQEDSAVYLCASSLARHGGANYGYTFGSGTRLTVV.

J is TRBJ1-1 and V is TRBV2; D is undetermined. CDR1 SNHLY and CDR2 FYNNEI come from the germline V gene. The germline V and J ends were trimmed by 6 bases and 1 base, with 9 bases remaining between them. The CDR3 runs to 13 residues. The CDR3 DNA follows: TGTGCCAGCAGCAGCCATCGGAACACTGAAGCTTTCTTT. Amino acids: CASSSHRNTEAFF.

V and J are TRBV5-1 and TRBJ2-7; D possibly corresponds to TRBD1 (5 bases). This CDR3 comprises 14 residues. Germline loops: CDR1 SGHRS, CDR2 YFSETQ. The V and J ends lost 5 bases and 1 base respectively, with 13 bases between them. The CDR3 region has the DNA TGCGCCAGCAGTAAGACAGTCCCTTCCTACGAGCAGTACTTC. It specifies CASSKTVPSYEQYF.

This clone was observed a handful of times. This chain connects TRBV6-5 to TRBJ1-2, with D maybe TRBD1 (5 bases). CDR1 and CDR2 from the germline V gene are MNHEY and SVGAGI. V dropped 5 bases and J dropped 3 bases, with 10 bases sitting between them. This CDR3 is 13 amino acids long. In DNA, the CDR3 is TGTGCCAGCAGTCGGCAGGGAGACTATGGCTACACCTTC. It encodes CASSRQGDYGYTF.